This TCR beta chain was sequenced for a study of regulatory T cells in long-lasting Graves disease. As for the study in general: Graves' patients, diagnosed recently, had received antithyroid drugs under 3 months.

Building of the TCR beta libraries involved iRepertoire HTBI primers and Arm-PCR of CDR3 regions. As processed by the authors: Sequenced samples collectively carried about 62 TRBV and some 15 TRBJ segments. TCRdb independently ran MiXCR on the multiplex PCR reads; one entry per CDR3 protein. TCRdb, not the authors, supplied the V and J calls. The sample comprises approximately 300,000 distinct CDR3 sequences, about 20% of which are singletons, and more than 35% rests with the top ten. Time point reported: newly diagnosed GD, antithyroid drugs for less than 3 months. From PBMCs, RNA was extracted and then used to make the TCR library. There are many counts of this clonotype. This may be a read error: a much more frequent sequence differs by one nucleotide. Germline V CDR1 and CDR2: SQVTM, ANQGSEA. Trimming removed 2 bases at V and 4 bases at J, with 20 bases between. This CDR3 spans 17 amino acids.

This TCR derives from a female donor with Graves disease. This rearrangement joins TRBV29-1 to TRBJ2-2; tentatively, D is TRBD2 (6 bases). Sequenced here: peripheral blood mononuclear cells (PBMCs), sampled at new diagnosis, from a patient treated with antithyroid drugs. In DNA form, the CDR3 reads TGCAGCGTTGAAACGCGGGCTAGCGTGATGAGCACCGGGGAGCTGTTTTTT. Its protein is CSVETRASVMSTGELFF.